Below are 4 T cell receptor beta chains sequenced from a single sample in a study of T cells in Graves' hyperthyroidism and ophthalmopathy. RNA transcripts yielded amplified TCR beta CDR3 regions. When the TCR CDR3 underwent first-round RT-PCR, the HTBI primer set was used. TCRdb reanalysed the multiplex PCR reads using MiXCR and keeps one entry per CDR3 protein. The table shows 500,000 to 650,000 distinct CDR3 sequences, with about 15% occurring only once. Sequenced sample: blood. The receptors here all came from a young woman with Graves' ophthalmopathy.

This clonotype was counted at least ten times. This rearrangement joins TRBV28 to TRBJ1-2; tentative D call: TRBD1 (5 bases). The CDR3 spans 18 residues. Germline values: CDR1 MDHEN, CDR2 SYDVKM. V lost 6 bases and J lost 3, with 26 bases in between. CDR3 protein: CASRLPGLPGRRDYGYTF. CDR3 DNA sequence: TGTGCCAGCAGATTACCGGGACTCCCAGGACGTCGTGACTATGGCTACACCTTC.

Only a few counts were recorded for this clonotype. This chain joins TRBV29-1 and TRBJ2-1; 14 bases fit TRBD2. After removal of 7 bases from V and 0 bases from J, the junction contained 5 bases not matched to a gene. The germline CDR1 and CDR2 sequences are SQVTM and ANQGSEA. The CDR3 has 16 amino acids. The CDR3 spells CSGLGTSGSSYNEQFF. For the CDR3, the DNA is TGCAGCGGACTCGGGACTAGCGGGAGCTCCTACAATGAGCAGTTCTTC.

This chain joins TRBV5-1 and TRBJ2-1; TRBD2 might be the D (6 bases). Deletions cut 0 bases from V and 3 bases from J, with 10 bases between. CDR1 and CDR2 from the germline V gene are SGHRS and YFSETQ. The CDR3 is made up of 15 amino acids. The CDR3 is CASSLEAGNYNEQFF. The DNA for the CDR3 is TGCGCCAGCAGCTTGGAGGCGGGAAACTACAATGAGCAGTTCTTC.

The table lists this clonotype with many counts. The genes are TRBV20-1 and TRBJ2-1; the match to TRBD2 covers 8 bases. This CDR3 contains 14 residues. Germline CDR1 and CDR2: DFQATT and SNEGSKA (reference sequence). Losses at the gene ends were 0 bases for V and 7 bases for J; bases not matched to a gene: 5. Here the CDR3 DNA reads TGCAGTGCTAGAGAGGGACTAGGATTTAATGAGCAGTTCTTC. Encoded protein: CSAREGLGFNEQFF.